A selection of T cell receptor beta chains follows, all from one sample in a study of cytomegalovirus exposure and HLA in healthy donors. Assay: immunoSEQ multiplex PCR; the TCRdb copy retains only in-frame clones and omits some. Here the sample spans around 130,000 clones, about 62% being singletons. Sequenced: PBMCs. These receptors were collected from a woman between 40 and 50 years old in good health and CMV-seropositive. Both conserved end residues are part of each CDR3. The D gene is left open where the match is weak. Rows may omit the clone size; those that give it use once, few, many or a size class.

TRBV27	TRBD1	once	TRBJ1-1	TGTGCCAGCAGAGCAGGGGGATGGTCAACTGAAGCTTTCTTT	CASRAGGWSTEAFF
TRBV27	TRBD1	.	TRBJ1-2	TGTGCCAGCAGTCCGACAGGGAATTATGGCTACACCTTC	CASSPTGNYGYTF
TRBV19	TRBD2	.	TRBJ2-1	TGTGCCAGTAGTACGGTAGCGGGAGCGGGTGAGCAGTTCTTC	CASSTVAGAGEQFF
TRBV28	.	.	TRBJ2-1	TGTGCCAGCAGCCTCGGGGGGCTAGGCAATGAGCAGTTCTTC	CASSLGGLGNEQFF
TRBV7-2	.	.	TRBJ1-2	TGTGCCAGCAGTGACAGGTTTAACTATGGCTACACCTTC	CASSDRFNYGYTF
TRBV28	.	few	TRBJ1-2	TGTGCCAGCAAATTCCTACCGGCCGGGGGTGGCTACACCTTC	CASKFLPAGGGYTF
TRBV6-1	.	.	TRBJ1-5	TGTGCCAGCAGTGAAGTAAGGGTGAGGGGGAATCAGCCCCAGCATTTT	CASSEVRVRGNQPQHF
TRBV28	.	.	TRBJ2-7	TGTGCCAGCACCGAGAACGCGGGACAGTTCTCCTACGAGCAGTACTTC	CASTENAGQFSYEQYF
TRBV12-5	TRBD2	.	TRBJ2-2	TGTGCTAGTGGTTTGGTACTCAGCCGCGGGGGGCTCTGGGACGGGGAGCTGTTTTTT	CASGLVLSRGGLWDGELFF
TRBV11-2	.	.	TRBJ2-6	TGTGCCAGCAGCTTAGAGGGAGTGGGGGCCAACGTCCTGACTTTC	CASSLEGVGANVLTF
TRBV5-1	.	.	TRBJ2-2	TGCGCCAGCAGCTCTCAGGTGGACGGGGAGCTGTTTTTT	CASSSQVDGELFF
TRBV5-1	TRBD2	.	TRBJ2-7	TGCGCCAGCAGCCCAGGACTAGCGGGATCCTACGAGCAGTACTTC	CASSPGLAGSYEQYF
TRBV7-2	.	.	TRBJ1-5	TGTGCCAGCAGCTTGGTCCGGGGAAGTCAGCCCCAGCATTTT	CASSLVRGSQPQHF
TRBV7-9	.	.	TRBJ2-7	TGTGCCAGCAGTCCAATCTACGAGCAGTACTTC	CASSPIYEQYF
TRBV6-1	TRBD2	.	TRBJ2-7	TGTGCCAGCAGTTCAGAGCGGGGGACCTTCTACGAGCAGTACTTC	CASSSERGTFYEQYF
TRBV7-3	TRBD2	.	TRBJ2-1	TGTGCCAGCAGCTTAAGCACCCCCTCGGGACTAGGAACCAATGAGCAGTTCTTC	CASSLSTPSGLGTNEQFF
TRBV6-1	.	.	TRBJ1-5	TGTGCCAGCAGTGAGGCGGCCTACAATCAGCCCCAGCATTTT	CASSEAAYNQPQHF